The entry that follows covers one T cell receptor beta chain sequence. No antigen is known for it. The PCR used 60 Vbeta and 13 Jbeta primers. TCRdb keeps only in-frame clones here, not all; method: immunoSEQ multiplex PCR. The sample consists of around 200,000 clones, about four fifths of them appearing once. Nominally healthy donors provided the samples, though records likely missed some immune exposures. The data originate from a study of cytomegalovirus exposure and HLA in healthy donors. Broader study findings: TCR sequences were mostly rare, though some public TCRs occurred in many donors. Immune exposure data for these donors was limited to CMV serostatus. Most subjects' HLA-A and HLA-B alleles were reportedly predicted from TCR beta sequences.

Specimen: PBMCs. The source is a woman aged 45 to 65 in good health and CMV-seropositive.

CDR3: CASSSYRGTQSYEQYF. CDR3 DNA sequence: TGTGCCAGCAGTTCATACAGGGGCACCCAATCCTACGAGCAGTACTTC. The chain couples TRBV27 to TRBJ2-7; 7 nucleotides align to TRBD1. This CDR3 is 16 amino acids long. The J segment lost 1 base and the V segment lost 4 bases, leaving 10 bases of the junction unmatched. The germline gives CDR1 MNHEY, CDR2 SMNVEV (reference sequence).